A single sample is the source of the 10 T cell receptor beta chains below, sequenced in a study of cytomegalovirus exposure and HLA in healthy donors. Primers for the PCR totalled 60 Vbeta and 13 Jbeta. Using immunoSEQ multiplex PCR, the repertoire was profiled, and TCRdb retains in-frame clones only, with some absent. The table lists about 130,000 clones, approximately 80% of them singletons. Sequenced input: PBMCs. The receptors shown here come from a young man in good health and CMV-seropositive.

The V call is TRBV4-1, the J call TRBJ1-5; D is uncertain. The CDR3 totals 16 residues. CDR1 is MGHRA, CDR2 YSYEKL, per germline. Trimming cost V 1 base and J 3 bases, with 13 bases left between them. The CDR3 DNA follows: TGCGCCAGCAGCCAAGTTCCAAACAGCATCAATCAGCCCCAGCATTTT. It encodes CASSQVPNSINQPQHF.

The chain uses TRBV29-1 and TRBJ1-1; TRBD1 might be the D (6 bases). In germline, CDR1 is SQVTM, CDR2 ANQGSEA. The CDR3 consists of 12 residues. Between the trimmed V and J ends, which lost 2 bases and 4 bases, there was a span of 8 bases. DNA for the CDR3: TGCAGCGTTGAAACAGGGAGCACTGAAGCTTTCTTT. It yields the protein CSVETGSTEAFF.

The gene calls are TRBV6-1 and TRBJ1-4; D remains ambiguous. This CDR3 comprises 14 residues. Trimming pared 3 bases from V and 5 bases from J, leaving 10 bases between. CDR1 and CDR2 from the germline V gene are MNHNS and SASEGT. DNA of the CDR3: TGTGCCAGCAGTGAGTACGGGAACAATGAAAAACTGTTTTTT. Translating gives CASSEYGNNEKLFF.

The rearrangement joins TRBV6-5 to TRBJ1-3, with a weak D call TRBD1 (5 bases). The germline V gene has CDR1 MNHEY and CDR2 SVGAGI. CDR3 size: 14 residues. The V end lost 5 bases, the J end lost 2 bases, and 10 bases lay between the germline ends. CDR3 residues: CASSPWGAGNTIYF. CDR3 nucleotide sequence: TGTGCCAGCAGTCCTTGGGGGGCTGGAAACACCATATATTTT.

The chain is built from TRBV28 and TRBJ1-6; maybe TRBD1 (5 bases). The CDR3 is 17 residues long. Germline V gene data show CDR1 as MDHEN and CDR2 as SYDVKM. Trimming left V 1 base short and J 8 bases short, with 18 bases between. For the CDR3, the DNA is TGTGCCAGCAGTTTATTCCGTGGGCAGGGCGGTGATTCACCCCTCCACTTT. Translated, it gives CASSLFRGQGGDSPLHF.

CDR3 sequence: CSVTTGPNTEAFF. The CDR3 region has the DNA TGCAGCGTAACGACAGGGCCGAACACTGAAGCTTTCTTT. This sequence joins TRBV29-1 and TRBJ1-1, with 7 bases matching TRBD1. The CDR3 covers 13 residues. Trimming cost V 6 bases and J 1 base; bases outside gene matches: 5. Germline assignment: CDR1 SQVTM and CDR2 ANQGSEA.

The chain joins TRBV7-9 to TRBJ2-5; D possibly corresponds to TRBD1 (6 bases). Germline CDR1 reads SEHNR; CDR2 reads FQNEAQ (reference sequence). V dropped 5 bases and J dropped 1 base, with 14 bases sitting between them. The CDR3 runs to 15 residues. CDR3 coding DNA: TGTGCCAGCAGCCCCCGGCTCAGGGGCCAAGAGACCCAGTACTTC. It yields the protein CASSPRLRGQETQYF.

On this clone: A read error may produce the germline difference seen at one junction end. J is TRBJ2-7 and V is TRBV7-9; possible D gene TRBD1, 5 bases. This CDR3 is 13 amino acids long. The V gene's germline CDR1 is SEHNR and CDR2 FQNEAQ (reference sequence). Here the CDR3 DNA reads TGTTCCAGCAGTTCCCGACAGTTTAGCGAGCAGTACTTC. Translating it yields CSSSSRQFSEQYF.

This clone has just a few counts. This chain links TRBV5-1 with TRBJ2-1; maybe TRBD2 (7 bases). Germline values: CDR1 SGHRS, CDR2 YFSETQ. V was cut by 1 base and J by 0 bases, with 11 bases left in between. This CDR3 comprises 16 residues. CDR3 protein: CASSLPRGASYNEQFF. The CDR3 bases are TGCGCCAGCAGCTTGCCTCGGGGGGCCTCCTACAATGAGCAGTTCTTC.

This chain uses TRBV27 with TRBJ2-1, with D unresolved. Germline CDR1 is MNHEY and CDR2 is SMNVEV (reference sequence). Trimming left V 3 bases short and J 3 bases short, with 6 bases between. There are 13 residues in the CDR3. CDR3 nucleotides: TGTGCCAGCAGTTTGGCCAGCTACAATGAGCAGTTCTTC. Its protein product is CASSLASYNEQFF.